This T cell receptor (beta chain) emerged from a study of OX40 agonist ivuxolimab in advanced cancers. At the level of the study: A diagnosis of hepatocellular carcinoma, melanoma, renal cell or head and neck cancer was present in dose-escalation patients.

Here immunoSEQ multiplex PCR was the method, and the copy in TCRdb shows in-frame clones only, minus some. The table records about 64,000 clones, 80% to 90% of them present only once. Germline values: CDR1 MNHNS, CDR2 SASEGT. Losses at the gene ends were 4 bases for V and 4 bases for J; bases not matched to a gene: 14. The length of the CDR3 is 19 residues. This chain uses TRBV6-1 with TRBJ2-6, with 9 bases identical to TRBD2. Sequenced here: CD4+ or CD8+ T cells sorted from blood, sampled in a trial of the OX40 agonist ivuxolimab. The TCR originated in an adult with an advanced solid tumor such as melanoma, head and neck, liver or kidney cancer. CDR3 loop: CASSAVVSGSAAGANVLTF. The CDR3 DNA sequence: TGTGCCAGCAGTGCCGTCGTTAGCGGGAGTGCGGCAGGGGCCAACGTCCTGACTTTC.